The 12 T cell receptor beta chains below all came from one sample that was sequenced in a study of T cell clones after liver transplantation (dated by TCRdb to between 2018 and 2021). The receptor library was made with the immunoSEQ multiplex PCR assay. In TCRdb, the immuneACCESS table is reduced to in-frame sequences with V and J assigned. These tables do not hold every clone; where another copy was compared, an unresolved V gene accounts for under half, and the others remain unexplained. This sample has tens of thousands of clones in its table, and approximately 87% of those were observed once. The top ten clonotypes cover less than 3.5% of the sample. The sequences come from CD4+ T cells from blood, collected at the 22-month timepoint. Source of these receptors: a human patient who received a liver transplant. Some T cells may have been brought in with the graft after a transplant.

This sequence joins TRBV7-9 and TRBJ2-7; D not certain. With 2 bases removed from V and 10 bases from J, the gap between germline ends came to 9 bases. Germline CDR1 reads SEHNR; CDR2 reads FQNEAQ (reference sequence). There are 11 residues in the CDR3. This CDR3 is CASSLLGYQYF. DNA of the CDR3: TGTGCCAGCAGCTTACTAGGCTACCAGTACTTC.

For the CDR3, the DNA is TGTGCCAGTACCAACAGGGACCGCGTCGGGACCCAGTACTTC. It yields the protein CASTNRDRVGTQYF. The chain uses TRBV19 and TRBJ2-5, with D perhaps matching TRBD1 (6 bases). Trimming shortened V by 7 bases and J by 7 bases, and 19 bases separated the two germline ends. The CDR3 runs to 14 residues. CDR1 and CDR2 from the germline V gene are LNHDA and SQIVND (reference sequence).

The CDR3 here is CASSPGTDQPQHF. The CDR3 DNA follows: TGCGCCAGCAGCCCGGGGACGGATCAGCCCCAGCATTTT. The chain combines TRBV5-1 with TRBJ1-5, with D possibly TRBD1 on 5 matching bases. CDR3 length: 13 amino acids. The V and J ends lost 4 bases and 5 bases respectively, with 10 bases between them. Germline-derived CDR1 and CDR2 are SGHRS and YFSETQ.

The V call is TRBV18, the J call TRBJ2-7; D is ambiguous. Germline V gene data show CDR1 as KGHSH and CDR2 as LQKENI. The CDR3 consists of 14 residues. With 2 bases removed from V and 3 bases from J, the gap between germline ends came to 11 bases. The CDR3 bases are TGTGCCAGCTCACCAACCCCGGCCAGCTACGAGCAGTACTTC. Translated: CASSPTPASYEQYF.

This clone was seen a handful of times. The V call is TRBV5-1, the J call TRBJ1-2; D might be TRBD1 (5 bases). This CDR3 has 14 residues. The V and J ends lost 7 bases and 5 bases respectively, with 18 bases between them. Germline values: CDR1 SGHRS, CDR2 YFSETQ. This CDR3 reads CASARDDGIYGYTF. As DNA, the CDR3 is TGCGCCAGCGCAAGGGACGATGGGATTTATGGCTACACCTTC.

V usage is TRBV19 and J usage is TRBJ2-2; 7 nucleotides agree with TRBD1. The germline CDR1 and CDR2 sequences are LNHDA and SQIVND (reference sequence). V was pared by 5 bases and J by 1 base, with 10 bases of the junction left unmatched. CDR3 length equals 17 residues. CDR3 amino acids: CASSADRYQRNTGELFF. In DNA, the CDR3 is TGTGCCAGTAGTGCGGACAGGTATCAAAGGAACACCGGGGAGCTGTTTTTT.

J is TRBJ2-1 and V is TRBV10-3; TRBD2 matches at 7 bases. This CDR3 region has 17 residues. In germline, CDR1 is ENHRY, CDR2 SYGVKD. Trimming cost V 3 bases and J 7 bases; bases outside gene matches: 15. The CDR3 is CAISDSGRSGGLNEQFF. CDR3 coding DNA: TGTGCCATCAGTGATTCCGGGCGATCCGGGGGACTAAATGAGCAGTTCTTC.

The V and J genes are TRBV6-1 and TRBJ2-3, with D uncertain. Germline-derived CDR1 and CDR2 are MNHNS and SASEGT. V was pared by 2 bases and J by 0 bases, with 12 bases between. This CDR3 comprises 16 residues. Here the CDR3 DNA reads TGTGCCAGCAGTGAATTTTCCGGATATAGCACAGATACGCAGTATTTT. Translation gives CASSEFSGYSTDTQYF.

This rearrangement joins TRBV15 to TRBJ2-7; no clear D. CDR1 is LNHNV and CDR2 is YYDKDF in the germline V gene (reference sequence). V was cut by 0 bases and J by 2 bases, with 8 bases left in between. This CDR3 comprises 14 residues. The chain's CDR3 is CATSRDRAAYEQYF. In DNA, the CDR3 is TGTGCCACCAGCAGAGATCGGGCAGCCTACGAGCAGTACTTC.

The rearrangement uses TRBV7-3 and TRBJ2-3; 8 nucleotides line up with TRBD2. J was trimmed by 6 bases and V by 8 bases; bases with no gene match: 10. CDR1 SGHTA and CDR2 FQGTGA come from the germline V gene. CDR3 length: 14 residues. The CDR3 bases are TGTGCCAGCGGACTAGCCGGGGGGCGGGATACGCAGTATTTT. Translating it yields CASGLAGGRDTQYF.

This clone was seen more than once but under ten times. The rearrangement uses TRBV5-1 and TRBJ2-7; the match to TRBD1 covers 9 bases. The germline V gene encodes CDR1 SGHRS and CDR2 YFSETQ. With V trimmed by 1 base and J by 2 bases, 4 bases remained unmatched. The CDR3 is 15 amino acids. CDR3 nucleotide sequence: TGCGCCAGCAGCTTGCGGACAGGGGACACCTACGAGCAGTACTTC. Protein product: CASSLRTGDTYEQYF.

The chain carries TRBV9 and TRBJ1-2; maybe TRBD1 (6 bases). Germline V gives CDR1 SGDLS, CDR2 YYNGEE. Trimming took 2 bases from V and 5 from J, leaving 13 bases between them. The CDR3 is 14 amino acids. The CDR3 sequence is CASSVGGGEYGYTF. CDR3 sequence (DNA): TGTGCCAGCAGCGTCGGCGGGGGCGAGTATGGCTACACCTTC. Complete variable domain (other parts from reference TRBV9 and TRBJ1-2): DSGVTQTPKHLITATGQRVTLRCSPRSGDLSVYWYQQSLDQGLQFLIQYYNGEERAKGNILERFSAQQFPDLHSELNLSSLELGDSALYFCASSVGGGEYGYTFGSGTRLTVV.